Listed below are T cell receptor beta chains from one sample, sequenced in a study of blood T cell repertoires in COVID-19. The table came from immunoSEQ multiplex PCR; TCRdb's copy has only in-frame clones and leaves some out. The data hold approximately 150,000 clones, with approximately 90% observed a single time. The sample comprised peripheral blood. Receptors originate from a woman aged 50 to 60 with acute or convalescent COVID-19. Each CDR3 is given with its conserved first and last residue. Each record gives: CDR3 DNA, CDR3 protein, J gene, V gene, clone size, D gene. The D gene is left open where the match is weak. A clone size is listed for some rows: how often the clone was seen (once, few, many), or a class if it is expanded.

cdr3_nt: TGTGCCAGCAGCTTGGAAGATCCGGGGGGAAAACTGTTTTTT; cdr3_aa: CASSLEDPGGKLFF; j_call: TRBJ1-4; v_call: TRBV5-4; clone_size: .; d_call: .
cdr3_nt: TGTGCCAGCAGCCAGGCCGGACAGGGTCTTAACTATGGCTACACCTTC; cdr3_aa: CASSQAGQGLNYGYTF; j_call: TRBJ1-2; v_call: TRBV11-3; clone_size: .; d_call: TRBD1
cdr3_nt: TGTGCCAGCAGTGGATTCTGGCCCACCACCGGGGAGCTGTTTTTT; cdr3_aa: CASSGFWPTTGELFF; j_call: TRBJ2-2; v_call: TRBV2; clone_size: once; d_call: .
cdr3_nt: TGTGCCAGCAGTTTCTACAGGGGAGCTAATGAAAAACTGTTTTTT; cdr3_aa: CASSFYRGANEKLFF; j_call: TRBJ1-4; v_call: TRBV27; clone_size: once; d_call: TRBD1
cdr3_nt: TGTGCCAGCAGTTACAGTGGGACAGGGGCCCCAAGGGCTGGGAATGAGCAGTTCTTC; cdr3_aa: CASSYSGTGAPRAGNEQFF; j_call: TRBJ2-1; v_call: TRBV6-2/TRBV6-3; clone_size: .; d_call: TRBD1
cdr3_nt: TGTGCCAGCAGCCGGTTACTTGATGGCTACACCTTC; cdr3_aa: CASSRLLDGYTF; j_call: TRBJ1-2; v_call: TRBV12-3/TRBV12-4; clone_size: .; d_call: .
cdr3_nt: TGTGCCAGCTCACCAGAACTAGCGGGATCCAACGAGCAGTACTTC; cdr3_aa: CASSPELAGSNEQYF; j_call: TRBJ2-7; v_call: TRBV18; clone_size: .; d_call: TRBD2
cdr3_nt: TGTGCCAGCAGCGTAGGGACTTTGACCTCCTATAATTCACCCCTCCACTTT; cdr3_aa: CASSVGTLTSYNSPLHF; j_call: TRBJ1-6; v_call: TRBV21-1; clone_size: .; d_call: .
cdr3_nt: TGTGCCAGCAGCGTCTTCGGGACAGTGAACACTGAAGCTTTCTTT; cdr3_aa: CASSVFGTVNTEAFF; j_call: TRBJ1-1; v_call: TRBV7-2; clone_size: .; d_call: TRBD1
cdr3_nt: TGTGCCAGTAGTATAGGAGGGGGGGCGCTGGGTCAGCCCCAGCATTTT; cdr3_aa: CASSIGGGALGQPQHF; j_call: TRBJ1-5; v_call: TRBV19; clone_size: .; d_call: .
cdr3_nt: TGTGCCAGCAGTAAGAATCCCGGTAGTGAGCAGTTCTTC; cdr3_aa: CASSKNPGSEQFF; j_call: TRBJ2-1; v_call: TRBV12-3/TRBV12-4; clone_size: .; d_call: .
cdr3_nt: TGTGCCAGCAAAGCCTTGAGGATCCCTATGAACACTGAAGCTTTCTTT; cdr3_aa: CASKALRIPMNTEAFF; j_call: TRBJ1-1; v_call: TRBV21-1; clone_size: few; d_call: .
cdr3_nt: TGTGCCTGGAGCGCACTAGCAACAGATACGCAGTATTTT; cdr3_aa: CAWSALATDTQYF; j_call: TRBJ2-3; v_call: TRBV30; clone_size: .; d_call: .
cdr3_nt: TGTGCCAGCAGTGAAGGGACTAGACTTTACGAGCAGTACTTC; cdr3_aa: CASSEGTRLYEQYF; j_call: TRBJ2-7; v_call: TRBV6-1; clone_size: .; d_call: TRBD2
cdr3_nt: TGTGCCAACAAGGGAATAGCGGGGAATGAAAAACTGTTTTTT; cdr3_aa: CANKGIAGNEKLFF; j_call: TRBJ1-4; v_call: TRBV2; clone_size: .; d_call: .
cdr3_nt: TGTGCCAGCAGTTTGGGACTAGCGGGCTACAATGAGCAGTTCTTC; cdr3_aa: CASSLGLAGYNEQFF; j_call: TRBJ2-1; v_call: TRBV2; clone_size: .; d_call: TRBD2
cdr3_nt: TGCGCCAGCAGAAGCAGGACAGCCCTGAATTCACCCCTCCACTTT; cdr3_aa: CASRSRTALNSPLHF; j_call: TRBJ1-6; v_call: TRBV4-1; clone_size: .; d_call: .
cdr3_nt: TGTGCCAGCAGCCCCGGGGAATCCCAAGAGACCCAGTACTTC; cdr3_aa: CASSPGESQETQYF; j_call: TRBJ2-5; v_call: TRBV3-1/TRBV3-2; clone_size: .; d_call: .
cdr3_nt: TGCGCCAGCAGCATGACTAGCCGAGAGACCCAGTACTTC; cdr3_aa: CASSMTSRETQYF; j_call: TRBJ2-5; v_call: TRBV5-1; clone_size: .; d_call: TRBD2
cdr3_nt: TGTGCCAGCTCACCTCCGAGCGGGGCCTACAATGAGCAGTTCTTC; cdr3_aa: CASSPPSGAYNEQFF; j_call: TRBJ2-1; v_call: TRBV18; clone_size: .; d_call: TRBD2
cdr3_nt: TGTGCCACCAGTGGGGAACAGGGCACCTACAATGAGCAGTTCTTC; cdr3_aa: CATSGEQGTYNEQFF; j_call: TRBJ2-1; v_call: TRBV24-1; clone_size: .; d_call: .
cdr3_nt: TGTGCCAGCAGCTTAGGGACAGGTTACGAGCAGTACTTC; cdr3_aa: CASSLGTGYEQYF; j_call: TRBJ2-7; v_call: TRBV11-2; clone_size: .; d_call: TRBD1
cdr3_nt: TGTGCCAGCGCGAGAGTAGGGGCCCAAGAGACCCAGTACTTC; cdr3_aa: CASARVGAQETQYF; j_call: TRBJ2-5; v_call: TRBV6-5; clone_size: once; d_call: .
cdr3_nt: TGTGCCAGCAGCTTGTCAGGGCGCGAGCAGTACTTC; cdr3_aa: CASSLSGREQYF; j_call: TRBJ2-7; v_call: TRBV5-6; clone_size: .; d_call: .
cdr3_nt: TGTGCCAGCAGCCCCTCGGGAGACATTCAGTACTTC; cdr3_aa: CASSPSGDIQYF; j_call: TRBJ2-4; v_call: TRBV7-2; clone_size: .; d_call: .
cdr3_nt: TGTGCCAGCAGCTTGACAGGAAGAAACTATGGCTACACCTTC; cdr3_aa: CASSLTGRNYGYTF; j_call: TRBJ1-2; v_call: TRBV5-6; clone_size: .; d_call: .
cdr3_nt: TGTGCCAGCAGCTTGAGGGCTATCTACGAGCAGTACTTC; cdr3_aa: CASSLRAIYEQYF; j_call: TRBJ2-7; v_call: TRBV13; clone_size: .; d_call: .
cdr3_nt: TGTGCCACCGACAGGGGGGGAAGTCAGCCCCAGCATTTT; cdr3_aa: CATDRGGSQPQHF; j_call: TRBJ1-5; v_call: TRBV19; clone_size: .; d_call: TRBD1
cdr3_nt: TGTGCCAGCAGCTTCCAGCAGGGAGGAACCGGGGAGCTGTTTTTT; cdr3_aa: CASSFQQGGTGELFF; j_call: TRBJ2-2; v_call: TRBV5-8; clone_size: .; d_call: .
cdr3_nt: TGTGCCAGCAGCTTCGCGTGGGATACGCAGTATTTT; cdr3_aa: CASSFAWDTQYF; j_call: TRBJ2-3; v_call: TRBV11-2; clone_size: .; d_call: .
cdr3_nt: TGTGCCAGCAGCTTAAGGTGGGGGGGCACAGATACGCAGTATTTT; cdr3_aa: CASSLRWGGTDTQYF; j_call: TRBJ2-3; v_call: TRBV5-8; clone_size: .; d_call: .
cdr3_nt: TGTGCCAGCAGCCTCGGCGGGGGTTTGGAGACCCAGTACTTC; cdr3_aa: CASSLGGGLETQYF; j_call: TRBJ2-5; v_call: TRBV6-5; clone_size: once; d_call: TRBD2
cdr3_nt: TGTGCCAGCTCACCCTTGACAGGGATTAACACTGAAGCTTTCTTT; cdr3_aa: CASSPLTGINTEAFF; j_call: TRBJ1-1; v_call: TRBV18; clone_size: .; d_call: TRBD1
cdr3_nt: TGTGCCAGCAGTTACGGTACGCGGCATGAGCAGTTCTTC; cdr3_aa: CASSYGTRHEQFF; j_call: TRBJ2-1; v_call: TRBV6-5; clone_size: .; d_call: .
cdr3_nt: TGTGCCAGCAGCTCATACGGTCGGGATCAGCCCCAGCATTTT; cdr3_aa: CASSSYGRDQPQHF; j_call: TRBJ1-5; v_call: TRBV7-2; clone_size: once; d_call: .
cdr3_nt: TGTGCCAGTAGTATTAGATTAGCGGGAGATCCCTACAATGAGCAGTTCTTC; cdr3_aa: CASSIRLAGDPYNEQFF; j_call: TRBJ2-1; v_call: TRBV19; clone_size: once; d_call: TRBD2
cdr3_nt: TGTGCCAGCAGCTTGCTCTATCCGAACACTGAAGCTTTCTTT; cdr3_aa: CASSLLYPNTEAFF; j_call: TRBJ1-1; v_call: TRBV5-5; clone_size: .; d_call: .
cdr3_nt: TGTGCCAGCAGCCCGCGCGGTAACACTGAAGCTTTCTTT; cdr3_aa: CASSPRGNTEAFF; j_call: TRBJ1-1; v_call: TRBV5-4; clone_size: few; d_call: .
cdr3_nt: TGTGCCTGGAGTCTTCTCTCTGGGGTAGGGGGAAAGGGCTACACCTTC; cdr3_aa: CAWSLLSGVGGKGYTF; j_call: TRBJ1-2; v_call: TRBV30; clone_size: .; d_call: .
cdr3_nt: TGTGCCATCAGTGGTACTAGTTCGGAGACCCAGTACTTC; cdr3_aa: CAISGTSSETQYF; j_call: TRBJ2-5; v_call: TRBV10-3; clone_size: .; d_call: .
cdr3_nt: TGTGCCAGTAGTTCTCGACTAGAGGTGAACGAGCAGTACTTC; cdr3_aa: CASSSRLEVNEQYF; j_call: TRBJ2-7; v_call: TRBV19; clone_size: .; d_call: .
cdr3_nt: TGTGCCTGGAGTGCAGGACAGGGTCGTCGTGAAAAACTGTTTTTT; cdr3_aa: CAWSAGQGRREKLFF; j_call: TRBJ1-4; v_call: TRBV30; clone_size: .; d_call: TRBD1
cdr3_nt: TGTGCCAGCAGAAGACTCTCTGGAAACACCATATATTTT; cdr3_aa: CASRRLSGNTIYF; j_call: TRBJ1-3; v_call: TRBV27; clone_size: .; d_call: .
cdr3_nt: TGTGCCAGCAGCCCCCGGGACAGTTTGAACACTGAAGCTTTCTTT; cdr3_aa: CASSPRDSLNTEAFF; j_call: TRBJ1-1; v_call: TRBV9; clone_size: .; d_call: TRBD1
cdr3_nt: TGTGCCAGTAGTATTGGGCAGAGCAACTATGGCTACACCTTC; cdr3_aa: CASSIGQSNYGYTF; j_call: TRBJ1-2; v_call: TRBV19; clone_size: few; d_call: .
cdr3_nt: TGTGCCAGCAGTAAAGGGACTAGCGGGGGCCCGTACCAAGAGACCCAGTACTTC; cdr3_aa: CASSKGTSGGPYQETQYF; j_call: TRBJ2-5; v_call: TRBV25-1; clone_size: .; d_call: TRBD2
cdr3_nt: TGTGCCAGCAGCCCGCAGGACTTCAACAATGAGCAGTTCTTC; cdr3_aa: CASSPQDFNNEQFF; j_call: TRBJ2-1; v_call: TRBV11-3; clone_size: .; d_call: .
cdr3_nt: TGTGCCAGCTCACCTCTAGGAGACATTCAGTACTTC; cdr3_aa: CASSPLGDIQYF; j_call: TRBJ2-4; v_call: TRBV18; clone_size: .; d_call: .
cdr3_nt: TGTGCCTGGAGTAAAACAGGGTTTGAAGCTTTCTTT; cdr3_aa: CAWSKTGFEAFF; j_call: TRBJ1-1; v_call: TRBV30; clone_size: once; d_call: .
cdr3_nt: TGTGCCATCAGTGAGTCGGGGGGGAGCTATGGCTACACCTTC; cdr3_aa: CAISESGGSYGYTF; j_call: TRBJ1-2; v_call: TRBV10-3; clone_size: .; d_call: .
cdr3_nt: TGTGCCAGCCACTCCGGGACAGGGGAATACAATGAGCAGTTCTTC; cdr3_aa: CASHSGTGEYNEQFF; j_call: TRBJ2-1; v_call: TRBV7-6; clone_size: .; d_call: TRBD1
cdr3_nt: TGTGCCAGCAGCCTCCGGATGGGGCGCGCGGGGTCCTACGAGCAGTACTTC; cdr3_aa: CASSLRMGRAGSYEQYF; j_call: TRBJ2-7; v_call: TRBV9; clone_size: .; d_call: .
cdr3_nt: TGTGCCAGCAGCCAAGTCGCAGTTGCCCCTGAAGCTTTCTTT; cdr3_aa: CASSQVAVAPEAFF; j_call: TRBJ1-1; v_call: TRBV4-2; clone_size: .; d_call: .
cdr3_nt: TGCAGTGCCGTCTACAGGGATACGCAGTATTTT; cdr3_aa: CSAVYRDTQYF; j_call: TRBJ2-3; v_call: TRBV20-1; clone_size: .; d_call: .
cdr3_nt: TGTGCCAGCTCGGTAAAGCGGGAGAGTCTTAAAGATGAGCAGTTCTTC; cdr3_aa: CASSVKRESLKDEQFF; j_call: TRBJ2-1; v_call: TRBV18; clone_size: .; d_call: TRBD2
cdr3_nt: TGTGCCAGCAGCGACCCGTCCCAGGTGCCCTACAATCAGCCCCAGCATTTT; cdr3_aa: CASSDPSQVPYNQPQHF; j_call: TRBJ1-5; v_call: TRBV9; clone_size: few; d_call: .
cdr3_nt: TGTGCCAGCAGTTACTCGGCAGGGGATGGTAGCGGGGAGCTGTTTTTT; cdr3_aa: CASSYSAGDGSGELFF; j_call: TRBJ2-2; v_call: TRBV6-6; clone_size: many; d_call: .
cdr3_nt: TGTGCCAGCAGCTTAGATCGGGCAGGGGCTCTGACCCTAGCCAAAAACATTCAGTACTTC; cdr3_aa: CASSLDRAGALTLAKNIQYF; j_call: TRBJ2-4; v_call: TRBV11-3; clone_size: few; d_call: .